These 14 T cell receptor beta chains came from one sample sequenced in a study of T-cell memory formation after mild COVID-19. TCRdb reprocessed the 5' RACE reads with MiXCR, giving one entry per CDR3 protein. The sample gives more than 400,000 distinct CDR3 sequences, roughly 18% of which show up once; 10% to 15% is in the top ten. The sequenced material came from PBMCs or a T cell subset sorted from them (not recorded which). Receptors originate from an adult woman who had mild COVID-19 (a few samples of this study predate the infection). Cell type and time point are not known.

V gene TRBV5-1 combines with J gene TRBJ2-3; maybe TRBD1 (5 bases). The CDR3 contains 12 residues. Germline CDR1 is SGHRS and CDR2 is YFSETQ. Trimming shortened V by 0 bases and J by 7 bases, and 6 bases separated the two germline ends. CDR3 loop: CASSLEGYTQYF. CDR3 nucleotide sequence: TGCGCCAGCAGCTTGGAGGGGTATACGCAGTATTTT.

The table lists this clonotype with a few counts. The chain employs TRBV18 and TRBJ2-3; D gene ambiguous. The ends were cut back, 6 bases at V and 0 bases at J, with 16 bases in the middle. The CDR3 loop spans 16 amino acids. The germline gives CDR1 KGHSH, CDR2 LQKENI. The CDR3, as DNA: TGTGCCAGCTCGCATTTGCCTCAAGGTAGCACAGATACGCAGTATTTT. It specifies CASSHLPQGSTDTQYF. The full variable domain, rest sourced from reference TRBV18 and TRBJ2-3, is NAGVMQNPRHLVRRRGQEARLRCSPMKGHSHVYWYRQLPEEGLKFMVYLQKENIIDESGMPKERFSAEFPKEGPSILRIQQVVRGDSAAYFCASSHLPQGSTDTQYFGPGTRLTVL.

The genes are TRBV5-1 and TRBJ2-5; TRBD1 agrees at 8 bases. V was pared by 1 base and J by 5 bases, with 7 bases of the junction left unmatched. The CDR3 extends over 15 amino acids. Germline V CDR1 and CDR2: SGHRS, YFSETQ. Written as DNA, the CDR3 is TGCGCCAGCAGCTTGATCCAGGGGGCCGGGGAGACCCAGTACTTC. Translating gives CASSLIQGAGETQYF.

This clonotype was picked up a small number of times. V gene TRBV6-5 combines with J gene TRBJ1-4, with a tentative D call TRBD1 (5 bases). The CDR3 contains 13 residues. Deletions cut 10 bases from V and 5 bases from J, with 14 bases between. Germline V gives CDR1 MNHEY, CDR2 SVGAGI. The CDR3 sequence is CATTGGRNEKLFF. The CDR3 coding sequence is TGTGCCACCACCGGGGGGAGGAATGAAAAACTGTTTTTT.

This clonotype was detected only a few times. This sequence joins TRBV5-6 and TRBJ2-2; D is uncertain. The V and J ends lost 1 base and 3 bases respectively, with 13 bases between them. Per germline, CDR1 SGHDT and CDR2 YYEEEE. This CDR3 is 16 amino acids long. CDR3 nucleotide sequence: TGTGCCAGCAGCTTGATCGGTTTAGCTGACACCGGGGAGCTGTTTTTT. Translation gives CASSLIGLADTGELFF.

This chain uses TRBV5-1 with TRBJ2-2; 7 bases line up with TRBD1. The ends lost 3 bases at V and 4 bases at J; junction bases unmatched: 3. CDR1 SGHRS and CDR2 YFSETQ come from the germline V gene. CDR3 length: 14 amino acids. CDR3 nucleotides: TGCGCCAGCAGCTGGGACAGAAGCACCGGGGAGCTGTTTTTT. It yields the protein CASSWDRSTGELFF.

This chain connects TRBV4-1 to TRBJ1-1; tentatively, D is TRBD1 (5 bases). The germline V gene has CDR1 MGHRA and CDR2 YSYEKL. The CDR3 runs to 15 residues. V was pared by 5 bases and J by 1 base, with 14 bases between. The CDR3 nucleotides read TGCGCCAGCAGCTCTCGGCTTGGGACGAACACTGAAGCTTTCTTT. Residues: CASSSRLGTNTEAFF.

The chain employs TRBV29-1 and TRBJ2-3, with 13 bases matching TRBD2. The germline CDR1 and CDR2 sequences are SQVTM and ANQGSEA. J was trimmed by 7 bases and V by 7 bases; bases with no gene match: 2. This CDR3 comprises 12 residues. This chain's CDR3 is CSGTSGRNTQYF. CDR3 coding DNA: TGCAGCGGGACTAGCGGGAGAAATACGCAGTATTTT.

This clonotype was seen a handful of times. The genes are TRBV20-1 and TRBJ2-3; D gene unclear. Per the germline V gene, CDR1 is DFQATT and CDR2 is SNEGSKA (reference sequence). The CDR3 sequence is 12 residues long. Trimming removed 6 bases from V and 6 bases from J, with 13 bases in between. The CDR3: CSAMSSRDTQYF. CDR3 in DNA: TGCAGTGCCATGTCCTCCAGGGATACGCAGTATTTT.

This clonotype was detected only a few times. The chain recombines TRBV5-1 with TRBJ2-7, with D unresolved. The V end lost 0 bases, the J end lost 0 bases, and 7 bases lay between the germline ends. The germline V gene has CDR1 SGHRS and CDR2 YFSETQ. The CDR3 is 14 residues long. For the CDR3, the DNA is TGCGCCAGCAGCTTGGTTCTCCTCTCCTACGAGCAGTACTTC. It specifies CASSLVLLSYEQYF. Full variable domain (outside the CDR3, taken from reference TRBV5-1 and TRBJ2-7): KAGVTQTPRYLIKTRGQQVTLSCSPISGHRSVSWYQQTPGQGLQFLFEYFSETQRNKGNFPGRFSGRQFSNSRSEMNVSTLELGDSALYLCASSLVLLSYEQYFGPGTRLTVT.

This clonotype was seen a handful of times. The chain recombines TRBV12-3 or TRBV12-4 with TRBJ1-5, with 10 bases matching TRBD1. The CDR3 covers 15 residues. Trimming cost V 7 bases and J 2 bases; bases outside gene matches: 5. CDR3 amino acids: CASTPTGGGNQPQHF. CDR3 nucleotide sequence: TGTGCCAGCACCCCGACAGGGGGCGGCAATCAGCCCCAGCATTTT.

This clonotype was seen more than once but under ten times. The chain uses TRBV4-1 and TRBJ1-3; D is unresolved. The V and J ends lost 9 bases and 3 bases respectively, with 12 bases between them. This CDR3 has 13 residues. Per the germline V gene, CDR1 is MGHRA and CDR2 is YSYEKL. The CDR3 nucleotides read TGCGCCAGTCGATCGTTGGGTGGAAACACCATATATTTT. Encoded protein: CASRSLGGNTIYF.

The chain recombines TRBV6-5 with TRBJ2-3, with D perhaps TRBD2 (5 bases). Germline assignment: CDR1 MNHEY and CDR2 SVGAGI. The CDR3 is made up of 15 amino acids. Trimming took off 6 bases at V and 1 base at J, with 14 bases between the two ends. The CDR3 loop is CASRSRAGGTDTQYF. The DNA for the CDR3 is TGTGCCAGCAGATCCCGAGCCGGGGGCACAGATACGCAGTATTTT.

This chain links TRBV18 with TRBJ2-6, with 8 bases identical to TRBD1. Germline CDR1 KGHSH, CDR2 LQKENI. This CDR3 contains 17 residues. V lost 6 bases to trimming and J lost 0 bases; unmatched junction nucleotides: 7. This chain's CDR3 is CASSTDRASSGANVLTF. CDR3 in DNA: TGTGCCAGCTCGACGGACAGGGCCAGCTCTGGGGCCAACGTCCTGACTTTC.